What follows are 7 T cell receptor beta chains derived from one specimen sequenced in a study of immune heterogeneity within non-small cell lung tumors. Bulk tumor genomic DNA constituted the template, at 450 to 700 ng per sample. During surgery, each primary tumor gave multiple biopsies spaced as far apart as possible. Untreated, newly diagnosed non-small cell lung cancer patients underwent curative surgery. Using 32 V and 13 J primers, multiplex PCR amplified TCR beta CDR3. TCRdb redid the calling of the multiplex PCR reads with MiXCR, one entry per CDR3 protein. This sample carries 10,000 to 15,000 distinct CDR3 sequences, 23% of them seen once, and the ten largest clones take roughly 12%. What was sequenced was lung tumor tissue. These receptors all stem from a man aged 45-60 years with non-small cell lung cancer.

This clonotype has a count of ten or more. The CDR3 is CASSLGRGDNSPLHF. The CDR3 coding sequence is TGTGCCAGCAGCTTAGGTCGGGGGGATAATTCACCCCTCCACTTT. The chain links TRBV13 to TRBJ1-6, with D perhaps TRBD1 (5 bases). The CDR3 is 15 amino acids. Germline CDR1 is PRHDT and CDR2 is FYEKMQ (reference sequence). V dropped 0 bases and J dropped 5 bases, with 8 bases sitting between them.

This clonotype turned up a few times. The rearrangement joins TRBV29-1 to TRBJ1-1; possible D gene TRBD1, 6 bases. CDR3 length equals 12 residues. Germline CDR1 is SQVTM and CDR2 is ANQGSEA. CDR3 sequence reads: CTGLDRGTEAFF. DNA of the CDR3: TGCACCGGCTTGGACAGAGGGACTGAAGCTTTCTTT.

This clonotype came up many times. This chain joins TRBV28 and TRBJ1-5, with D unresolved. Germline CDR1 and CDR2: MDHEN and SYDVKM. The CDR3 contains 15 residues. V gave up 3 bases and J gave up 4 bases, with 13 bases separating them. The CDR3 bases are TGTGCCAGCAGTTTTTCTGGACGGCTGAATCAGCCCCAGCATTTT. It yields the protein CASSFSGRLNQPQHF.

For this clonotype: This may come from a read error, since a much larger clone is one base off. This chain links TRBV20-1 with TRBJ1-5; D remains unclear. Germline values: CDR1 DFQATT, CDR2 SNEGSKA (reference sequence). This CDR3 comprises 14 residues. The CDR3 is CSARDNSYNQLQHF. The CDR3 nucleotides are TGCAGTGCTAGAGATAACAGCTACAATCAGCTCCAGCATTTT.

This clonotype was seen repeatedly, ten times or more. This sequence joins TRBV5-8 and TRBJ1-1; no clear D. This CDR3 spans 13 amino acids. Germline CDR1 SGHTS, CDR2 YDEGEE. The V end lost 3 bases, the J end lost 1 base, and 7 bases lay between the germline ends. Written as DNA, the CDR3 is TGTGCCAGCAGCTGGGGTCAGAACACTGAAGCTTTCTTT. Translation gives CASSWGQNTEAFF.

This clonotype was seen repeatedly, ten times or more. The rearrangement uses TRBV10-2 and TRBJ1-3; a weak D match, TRBD1 (6 bases). CDR3 length: 14 residues. Germline CDR1 reads WSHSY; CDR2 reads SAAADI. The ends were cut back, 9 bases at V and 0 bases at J, with 12 bases in the middle. The DNA for the CDR3 is TGCGCCAGTAGACAGGAGAGCTCTGGAAACACCATATATTTT. This gives the protein CASRQESSGNTIYF.

This clonotype was seen repeatedly, ten times or more. The J gene is TRBJ2-7, the V gene TRBV2; no firm D call. This CDR3 region has 16 residues. In germline, CDR1 is SNHLY, CDR2 FYNNEI. V was shortened by 1 base and J by 0 bases, with 13 bases between the two germline ends. CDR3 protein: CASSEGAVISSYEQYF. In DNA form, the CDR3 reads TGTGCCAGCAGTGAAGGGGCAGTTATCAGCTCCTACGAGCAGTACTTC.